This T cell receptor beta chain originates from a study of CD8 T cells in Susac syndrome. A quantity of about 0.45 to 1 ug RNA underwent reverse transcription using random hexamers. Each CDR3 protein is one row after TCRdb ran MiXCR on the immunoSEQ multiplex PCR reads. In the table there are around 110,000 distinct CDR3 sequences, roughly 95% of which are singletons. Germline V CDR1 and CDR2: SGDLS, YYNGEE. The CDR3 is made up of 16 amino acids. General study results and limits: As acknowledged by the study, its TCR sequencing and HLA analysis included a relatively small number of individuals.

The sample holds one count of this clonotype. Its antigen is unknown. At one end, the junction sequence differs from germline, possibly due to a read error. The specimen was CD8+ T cells from PBMCs. This receptor was identified in a human donor with Susac syndrome. The chain has TRBV9 and TRBJ1-1, with D unclear. The CDR3 region has the DNA TGTGCCAGCAGCGTAGAGGCAACCCCGCGGAACACTGAGGCTTTCTTT. The encoded protein is CASSVEATPRNTEAFF.